The T cell receptor beta chain described here comes from a study of CD8+ T cells in alopecia areata. RNA, once extracted, was reverse transcribed into cDNA for use as the sequencing template. Clones were read by immunoSEQ multiplex PCR, and TCRdb kept only the in-frame ones, dropping some. The sample includes 110,000 to 150,000 clones, roughly 52% of them seen just once. Whole-study results and caveats: Sequencing of scalp samples also captures resident alphabeta T cells of normal skin. Tofacitinib delivered significant drops in scalp clonality and in expanded CD8+ clones among the top 100. Among patients, TCR sharing was less clear than in mice, a difference possibly due in part to HLA diversity in the patient population.

This clone was seen only a few times. Its target is unknown. Trimming removed 6 bases from V and 4 bases from J, with 12 bases in between. This CDR3 region has 14 residues. Germline assignment: CDR1 SEHNR and CDR2 FQNEAQ (reference sequence). Noted treatment: oral pan-JAK inhibitor, 5-10 mg twice daily. Collection of lesional scalp punch biopsies and peripheral blood was performed in alopecia areata patients. The chain uses TRBV7-9 and TRBJ2-2, with D tentatively TRBD1 (6 bases). The TCR comes from a human donor with alopecia areata. This sample comprised CD8+ T cells sorted from blood, obtained at week 4, from a patient treated with tofacitinib. The CDR3 loop reads CASSPDSLTGELFF. DNA of the CDR3: TGTGCCAGCAGTCCGGACAGCCTCACCGGGGAGCTGTTTTTT. The full variable domain, completed using reference TRBV7-9 and TRBJ2-2, is DTGVSQNPRHKITKRGQNVTFRCDPISEHNRLYWYRQTLGQGPEFLTYFQNEAQLEKSRLLSDRFSAERPKGSFSTLEIQRTEQGDSAMYLCASSPDSLTGELFFGEGSRLTVL.